These 19 T cell receptor beta chains originate from one sample sequenced in a study of cytomegalovirus exposure and HLA in healthy donors. Primers: 60 Vbeta forward and 13 Jbeta reverse. TCRdb's table, derived via immunoSEQ multiplex PCR, lists solely in-frame clones and lacks some. The top ten clones hold almost 5% of a sample with around 120,000 clones, about 80% of them seen once. The source material was PBMCs. Receptors were obtained from a man aged 50 or older in good health and CMV-seropositive.

The chain has TRBV28 and TRBJ1-1; D might be TRBD1 (6 bases). The CDR3 length is 16 residues. Germline V gives CDR1 MDHEN, CDR2 SYDVKM. V dropped 5 bases and J dropped 1 base, with 17 bases sitting between them. The CDR3 is CASSVLLGRGNTEAFF. The CDR3 DNA reads as TGTGCCAGCAGTGTCCTCCTGGGCAGGGGGAACACTGAAGCTTTCTTT.

The chain links TRBV7-8 to TRBJ1-4; D gene ambiguous. Germline assignment: CDR1 SGHVS and CDR2 FQNEAQ. CDR3 size: 14 residues. The germline V and J ends were trimmed by 1 base and 2 bases, with 5 bases remaining between them. CDR3 sequence reads: CASSLVTTNEKLFF. The CDR3 region has the DNA TGTGCCAGCAGCTTAGTTACTACTAATGAAAAACTGTTTTTT.

The V call is TRBV11-2, the J call TRBJ1-2, with D tentatively TRBD1 (6 bases). The CDR3 extends over 13 amino acids. V lost 6 bases to trimming and J lost 8 bases, with 16 bases between them. Germline lookup yields CDR1 SGHAT and CDR2 FQNNGV. In nucleotides, the CDR3 is TGTGCCAGCAGAACCCAACAGGGATACGGCTACACCTTC. Translation gives CASRTQQGYGYTF.

The chain joins TRBV18 to TRBJ2-3; no clear D. The germline V gene encodes CDR1 KGHSH and CDR2 LQKENI. The CDR3 is 16 residues long. Trimming cost V 3 bases and J 0 bases, with 13 bases left between them. CDR3 sequence: CASSPPLGISTDTQYF. The CDR3 coding sequence is TGTGCCAGCTCACCCCCGCTGGGCATAAGCACAGATACGCAGTATTTT.

As regards this clone: One junction end does not reproduce the germline sequence, and a read error may be involved. The V gene is TRBV7-7, the J gene TRBJ2-5, with 8 positions matching TRBD1. The CDR3 has 15 residues. Looked up from germline, CDR1 is SSHAT and CDR2 is FNYEAQ (reference sequence). The CDR3 coding sequence is TGTGCTAGCAGCGAAACGACAGGGGTACAAGAGACCCAGTACTTC. This translates into CASSETTGVQETQYF.

This sequence joins TRBV10-3 and TRBJ1-2, with D possibly TRBD1 on 6 matching bases. Trimming took 3 bases from V and 5 from J, leaving 16 bases between them. The germline V gene encodes CDR1 ENHRY and CDR2 SYGVKD. The CDR3 has 15 amino acids. Here the CDR3 reads CAISDLPRGGYGYTF. Written as DNA, the CDR3 is TGTGCCATCAGTGACCTACCGCGAGGGGGATATGGCTACACCTTC.

The chain couples TRBV7-2 to TRBJ1-5, with a tentative D call TRBD1 (6 bases). The V end lost 5 bases, the J end lost 2 bases, and 13 bases lay between the germline ends. Germline V gene sequence: CDR1 SGHTA, CDR2 FQGNSA. The CDR3 covers 15 residues. The CDR3 reads CASSPGVGGNQPQHF. CDR3 nucleotide sequence: TGTGCCAGCAGCCCAGGGGTTGGAGGCAATCAGCCCCAGCATTTT.

This clone was seen a few times. V gene TRBV10-3 combines with J gene TRBJ2-6; 8 positions match TRBD1. CDR3 length equals 19 residues. Germline CDR1 and CDR2: ENHRY and SYGVKD. V was clipped by 6 bases and J by 0 bases; unmatched bases: 13. The CDR3 region is CAIRDAPGTGISGANVLTF. In DNA form, the CDR3 reads TGTGCCATCAGGGATGCTCCCGGGACAGGAATCTCTGGGGCCAACGTCCTGACTTTC.

The chain carries TRBV18 and TRBJ2-3, with D possibly TRBD1 on 6 matching bases. The V gene's germline CDR1 is KGHSH and CDR2 LQKENI. CDR3 length: 20 amino acids. The V end lost 3 bases, the J end lost 0 bases, and 25 bases lay between the germline ends. CDR3 DNA: TGTGCCAGCTCACCGATGGGCCCGATGGGGGCCCGCCCAAGCACAGATACGCAGTATTTT. This codes for CASSPMGPMGARPSTDTQYF.

The chain recombines TRBV19 with TRBJ2-2, with unresolved D. CDR3 length: 13 amino acids. Trimming took 6 bases from V and 4 from J, leaving 9 bases between them. Per germline, CDR1 LNHDA and CDR2 SQIVND (reference sequence). The CDR3 is CASSSVGTGELFF. In DNA, the CDR3 is TGTGCCAGTAGCTCGGTCGGCACCGGGGAGCTGTTTTTT.

The chain joins TRBV6-6 to TRBJ2-7; 9 nucleotides agree with TRBD2. Germline CDR1 is MNHNY and CDR2 is SVGAGI (reference sequence). The CDR3 is made up of 14 amino acids. Trimming at V came to 5 bases and at J to 2 bases, leaving 4 bases not matched to a gene. In DNA form, the CDR3 reads TGTGCCAGCAGTCCCAGCGGGAGGCCCTACGAGCAGTACTTC. This translates into CASSPSGRPYEQYF.

This chain uses TRBV6-5 with TRBJ2-3, with D possibly matching TRBD2 (6 bases). The CDR3 contains 14 residues. V was shortened by 4 bases and J by 1 base, with 9 bases between the two germline ends. CDR1 is MNHEY, CDR2 SVGAGI, per germline. The CDR3 nucleotides are TGTGCCAGCAGTTTACTAGCACGCACAGATACGCAGTATTTT. Amino acid sequence: CASSLLARTDTQYF.

The genes are TRBV5-4 and TRBJ1-1, with D unresolved. The length of the CDR3 is 14 residues. V was shortened by 2 bases and J by 3 bases, with 11 bases between the two germline ends. The germline V gene encodes CDR1 SGHNT and CDR2 YYREEE (reference sequence). The CDR3 DNA follows: TGTGCCAGCAGCTTATACCCCGGGGACACTGAAGCTTTCTTT. Amino acid sequence: CASSLYPGDTEAFF.

The chain is built from TRBV5-6 and TRBJ2-5, with a possible D match to TRBD1 (5 bases). The CDR3 is 13 residues long. V was trimmed by 3 bases and J by 2 bases, leaving 8 bases between them. Germline CDR1 SGHDT, CDR2 YYEEEE. The CDR3 here is CASSYTGQETQYF. The DNA for the CDR3 is TGTGCCAGCAGCTATACAGGTCAAGAGACCCAGTACTTC.

This CDR3 reads CAWSVGGDLYF. For the CDR3, the DNA is TGTGCCTGGAGTGTAGGGGGTGACTTGTACTTC. The J gene is TRBJ2-5, the V gene TRBV30, with a tentative D call TRBD1 (6 bases). The germline CDR1 and CDR2 sequences are GTSNPN and SVGIG (reference sequence). CDR3 length equals 11 residues. Trimming shortened V by 0 bases and J by 13 bases, and 12 bases separated the two germline ends. The whole variable domain, remainder taken from reference TRBV30 and TRBJ2-5, is SQTIHQWPATLVQPVGSPLSLECTVEGTSNPNLYWYRQAAGRGLQLLFYSVGIGQISSEVPQNLSASRPQDRQFILSSKKLLLSDSGFYLCAWSVGGDLYFGPGTRLLVL.

The CDR3 spells CASSSPPGGNEQFF. In nucleotides, the CDR3 is TGTGCCAGTAGTTCACCTCCGGGGGGTAATGAGCAGTTCTTC. The V call is TRBV19, the J call TRBJ2-1; TRBD2 matches at 7 bases. Looked up from germline, CDR1 is LNHDA and CDR2 is SQIVND (reference sequence). This CDR3 is built from 14 residues. V trimming: 5 bases; J trimming: 7 bases; junction bases outside the gene matches: 8.

The chain recombines TRBV27 with TRBJ1-1, with 8 bases identical to TRBD1. There are 15 residues in the CDR3. V lost 5 bases and J lost 4; bases outside the gene matches: 9. The germline V gene has CDR1 MNHEY and CDR2 SMNVEV (reference sequence). The CDR3 loop is CASSSGQGRSTEAFF. The CDR3 nucleotides are TGTGCCAGCAGTAGCGGACAGGGAAGGAGCACTGAAGCTTTCTTT.

V is TRBV5-1 and J is TRBJ2-7; 9 bases fit TRBD1. The CDR3 extends over 15 amino acids. Germline V gene lookup returns CDR1 SGHRS and CDR2 YFSETQ. Trimming removed 3 bases from V and 2 bases from J; junction bases left unmatched: 6. CDR3 region: CASSSGTGTTYEQYF. For the CDR3, the DNA is TGCGCCAGCAGCTCCGGGACAGGGACCACCTACGAGCAGTACTTC.

V is TRBV6-1 and J is TRBJ1-3, with D possibly TRBD1 on 6 matching bases. Trimming cost V 2 bases and J 1 base, with 21 bases left between them. The CDR3 runs to 19 residues. Per the germline V gene, CDR1 is MNHNS and CDR2 is SASEGT. The CDR3 nucleotides read TGTGCCAGCAGTGAACGCGGGAGGGACACGGGGGTTTCTGGAAACACCATATATTTT. Its translation is CASSERGRDTGVSGNTIYF.